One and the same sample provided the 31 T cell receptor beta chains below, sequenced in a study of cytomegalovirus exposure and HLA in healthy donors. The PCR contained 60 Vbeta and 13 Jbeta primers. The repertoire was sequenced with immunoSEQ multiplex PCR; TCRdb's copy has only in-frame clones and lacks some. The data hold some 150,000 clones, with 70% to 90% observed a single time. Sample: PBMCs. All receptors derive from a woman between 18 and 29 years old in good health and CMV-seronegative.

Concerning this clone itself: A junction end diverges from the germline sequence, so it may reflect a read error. The CDR3 reads CSSSLVRGLIMDEQFF. The DNA for the CDR3 is TGTTCCAGCAGCTTAGTACGGGGACTAATAATGGATGAGCAGTTCTTC. The chain links TRBV7-9 to TRBJ2-1, with 7 bases aligning to TRBD2. The CDR3 has 16 residues. CDR1 is SEHNR and CDR2 is FQNEAQ in the germline V gene (reference sequence).

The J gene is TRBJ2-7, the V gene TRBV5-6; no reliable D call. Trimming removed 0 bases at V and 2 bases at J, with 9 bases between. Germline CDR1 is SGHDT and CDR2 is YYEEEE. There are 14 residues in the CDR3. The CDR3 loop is CASSLVGRAYEQYF. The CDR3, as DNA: TGTGCCAGCAGCTTGGTTGGGCGAGCCTACGAGCAGTACTTC. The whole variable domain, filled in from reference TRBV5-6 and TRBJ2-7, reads DAGVTQSPTHLIKTRGQQVTLRCSPKSGHDTVSWYQQALGQGPQFIFQYYEEEERQRGNFPDRFSGHQFPNYSSELNVNALLLGDSALYLCASSLVGRAYEQYFGPGTRLTVT.

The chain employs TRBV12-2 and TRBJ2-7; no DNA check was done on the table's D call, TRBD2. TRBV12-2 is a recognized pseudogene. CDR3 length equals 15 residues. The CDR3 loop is CASRLELAVSYEQYF. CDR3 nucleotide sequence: TGTGCAAGTCGCTTAGAACTAGCGGTTTCCTACGAGCAGTACTTC.

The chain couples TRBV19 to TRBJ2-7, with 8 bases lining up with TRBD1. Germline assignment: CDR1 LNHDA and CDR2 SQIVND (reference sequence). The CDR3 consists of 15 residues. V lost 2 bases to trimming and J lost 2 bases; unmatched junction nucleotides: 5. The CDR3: CASSIPGQATYEQYF. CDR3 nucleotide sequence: TGTGCCAGTAGTATACCGGGACAGGCTACCTACGAGCAGTACTTC.

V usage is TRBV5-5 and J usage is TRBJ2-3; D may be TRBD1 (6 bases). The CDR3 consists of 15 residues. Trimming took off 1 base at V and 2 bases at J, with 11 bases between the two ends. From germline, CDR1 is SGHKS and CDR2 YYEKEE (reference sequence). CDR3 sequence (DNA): TGTGCCAGCAGCTTGCGACAGGTCCCCACAGATACGCAGTATTTT. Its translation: CASSLRQVPTDTQYF.

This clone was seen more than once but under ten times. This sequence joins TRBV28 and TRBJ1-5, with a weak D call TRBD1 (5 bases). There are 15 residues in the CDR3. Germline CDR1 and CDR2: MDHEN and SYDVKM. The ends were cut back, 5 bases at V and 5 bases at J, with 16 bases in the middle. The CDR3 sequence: CASSPLGGDHQPQHF. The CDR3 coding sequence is TGTGCCAGCAGTCCCCTGGGCGGGGACCATCAGCCCCAGCATTTT. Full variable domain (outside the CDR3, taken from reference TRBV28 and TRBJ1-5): DVKVTQSSRYLVKRTGEKVFLECVQDMDHENMFWYRQDPGLGLRLIYFSYDVKMKEKGDIPEGYSVSREKKERFSLILESASTNQTSMYLCASSPLGGDHQPQHFGDGTRLSIL.

CDR3 nucleotide sequence: TGTGCCAGCAGTGACTCCTCGGGGGGATTCGAGAAAGCTTTCTTT. Residues: CASSDSSGGFEKAFF. This chain joins TRBV6-4 and TRBJ1-1; weak D call: TRBD1 (5 bases). This CDR3 region has 15 residues. Looked up from germline, CDR1 is MRHNA and CDR2 is SNTAGT. V lost 0 bases to trimming and J lost 9 bases, with 17 bases between them.

The CDR3 DNA is TGTGCCAGCAGGTCGGGGACAGGGCTACCGTACGAGCAGTACTTC. This codes for CASRSGTGLPYEQYF. The chain joins TRBV27 to TRBJ2-5; 9 bases match TRBD1. The J call may be wrong; the DNA end is better matched by TRBJ2-7. CDR1 and CDR2 from the germline V gene are MNHEY and SMNVEV (reference sequence). The CDR3 sequence is 15 residues long.

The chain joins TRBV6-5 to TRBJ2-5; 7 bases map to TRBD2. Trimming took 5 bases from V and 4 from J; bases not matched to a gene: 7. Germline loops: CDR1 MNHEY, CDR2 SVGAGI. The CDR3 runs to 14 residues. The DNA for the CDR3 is TGTGCCAGCAGTCTTGGACTAGTCACAGAGACCCAGTACTTC. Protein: CASSLGLVTETQYF.

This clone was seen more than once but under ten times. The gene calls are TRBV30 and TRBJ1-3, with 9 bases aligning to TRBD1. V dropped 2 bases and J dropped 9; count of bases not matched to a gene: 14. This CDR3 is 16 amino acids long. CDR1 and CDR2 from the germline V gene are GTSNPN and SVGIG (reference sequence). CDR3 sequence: CAWSSHKTGTGSTIYF. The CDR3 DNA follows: TGTGCCTGGAGTTCACACAAAACCGGGACAGGGAGCACCATATATTTT.

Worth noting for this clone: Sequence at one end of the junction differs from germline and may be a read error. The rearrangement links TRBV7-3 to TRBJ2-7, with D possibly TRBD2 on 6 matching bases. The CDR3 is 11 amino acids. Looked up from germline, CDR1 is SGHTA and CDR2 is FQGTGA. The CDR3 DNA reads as TGTGCCAGCAGGTCTAGCGTGGAGCCTCTCTTC. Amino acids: CASRSSVEPLF.

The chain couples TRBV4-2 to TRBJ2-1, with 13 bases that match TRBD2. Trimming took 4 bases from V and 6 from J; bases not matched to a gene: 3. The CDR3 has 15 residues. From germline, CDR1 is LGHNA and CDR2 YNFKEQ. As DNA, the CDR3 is TGTGCCAGCAGCCCCGGACTAGCGGGGGTCAATGAGCAGTTCTTC. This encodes CASSPGLAGVNEQFF.

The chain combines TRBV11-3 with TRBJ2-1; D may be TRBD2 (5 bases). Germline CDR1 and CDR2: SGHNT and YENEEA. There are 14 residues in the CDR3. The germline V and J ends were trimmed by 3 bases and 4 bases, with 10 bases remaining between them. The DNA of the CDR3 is TGTGCCAGCAGCTTCGGGAACGCTTACAATGAGCAGTTCTTC. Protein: CASSFGNAYNEQFF.

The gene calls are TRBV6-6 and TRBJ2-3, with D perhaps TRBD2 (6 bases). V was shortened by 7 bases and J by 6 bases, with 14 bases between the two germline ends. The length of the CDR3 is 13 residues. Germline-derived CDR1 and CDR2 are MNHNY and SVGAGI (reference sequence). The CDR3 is CASIGGGPDTQYF. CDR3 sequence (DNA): TGTGCCAGCATCGGAGGAGGGCCGGATACGCAGTATTTT.

This chain's CDR3 is CASSRTGAVSSDTQYF. As DNA, the CDR3 is TGCGCCAGCAGCCGCACCGGTGCCGTATCATCGGATACGCAGTATTTT. V is TRBV4-1 and J is TRBJ2-3, with D unresolved. Trimming removed 4 bases at V and 6 bases at J, with 20 bases between. There are 16 residues in the CDR3. Per the germline V gene, CDR1 is MGHRA and CDR2 is YSYEKL.

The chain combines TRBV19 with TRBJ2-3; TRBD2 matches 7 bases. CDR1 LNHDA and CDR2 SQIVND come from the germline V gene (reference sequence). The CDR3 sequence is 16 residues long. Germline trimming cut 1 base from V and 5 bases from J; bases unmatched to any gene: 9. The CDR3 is CASSIASLGGRDTQYF. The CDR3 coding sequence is TGTGCCAGTAGTATAGCCTCTTTGGGAGGGAGAGATACGCAGTATTTT.

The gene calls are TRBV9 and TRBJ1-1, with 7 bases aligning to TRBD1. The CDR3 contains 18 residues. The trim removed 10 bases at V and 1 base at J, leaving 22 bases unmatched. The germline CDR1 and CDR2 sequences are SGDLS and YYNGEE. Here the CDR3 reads CALRGRGLTGTANTEAFF. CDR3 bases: TGTGCCTTAAGGGGACGTGGCCTCACCGGGACAGCGAACACTGAAGCTTTCTTT. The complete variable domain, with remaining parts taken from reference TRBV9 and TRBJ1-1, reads DSGVTQTPKHLITATGQRVTLRCSPRSGDLSVYWYQQSLDQGLQFLIQYYNGEERAKGNILERFSAQQFPDLHSELNLSSLELGDSALYFCALRGRGLTGTANTEAFFGQGTRLTVV.

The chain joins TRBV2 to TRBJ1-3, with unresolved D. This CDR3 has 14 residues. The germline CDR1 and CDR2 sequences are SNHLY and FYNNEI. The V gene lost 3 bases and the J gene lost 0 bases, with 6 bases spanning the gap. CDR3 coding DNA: TGTGCCAGCAGTGAGCGGAACTCTGGAAACACCATATATTTT. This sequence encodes CASSERNSGNTIYF.

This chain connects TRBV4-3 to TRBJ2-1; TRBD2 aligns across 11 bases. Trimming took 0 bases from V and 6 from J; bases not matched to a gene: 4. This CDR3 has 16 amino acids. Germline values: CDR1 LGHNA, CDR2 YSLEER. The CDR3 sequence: CASSQELAGGFNEQFF. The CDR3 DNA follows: TGCGCCAGCAGCCAAGAGCTAGCGGGAGGATTCAATGAGCAGTTCTTC.

The DNA of the CDR3 is TGCAGCGTACTTATCAATGAGCAGTTCTTC. Amino acids: CSVLINEQFF. The rearrangement uses TRBV29-1 and TRBJ2-1; no definite D call. The CDR3 covers 10 residues. Germline CDR1 and CDR2: SQVTM and ANQGSEA. V gave up 6 bases and J gave up 6 bases, with 6 bases separating them.

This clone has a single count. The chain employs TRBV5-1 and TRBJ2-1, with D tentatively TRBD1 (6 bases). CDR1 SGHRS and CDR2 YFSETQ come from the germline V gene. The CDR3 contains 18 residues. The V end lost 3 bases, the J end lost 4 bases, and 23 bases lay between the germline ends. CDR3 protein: CASSWYLHRVGSYNEQFF. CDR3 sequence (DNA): TGCGCCAGCAGCTGGTACCTACACAGGGTAGGCTCGTACAATGAGCAGTTCTTC.

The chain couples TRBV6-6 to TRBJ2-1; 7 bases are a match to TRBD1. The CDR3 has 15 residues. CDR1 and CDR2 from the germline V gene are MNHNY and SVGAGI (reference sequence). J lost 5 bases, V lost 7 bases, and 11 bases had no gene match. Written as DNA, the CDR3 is TGTGCCAGCATCTTAGCCGGGACAGTAGACAATGAGCAGTTCTTC. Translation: CASILAGTVDNEQFF.

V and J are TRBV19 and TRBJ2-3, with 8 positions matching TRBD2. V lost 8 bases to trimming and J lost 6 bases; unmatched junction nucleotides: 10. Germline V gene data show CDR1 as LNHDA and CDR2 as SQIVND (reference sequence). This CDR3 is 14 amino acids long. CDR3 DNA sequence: TGTGCCAGTGGACGTGCGGGAGGACGGGATACGCAGTATTTT. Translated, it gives CASGRAGGRDTQYF. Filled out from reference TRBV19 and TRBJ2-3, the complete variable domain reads DGGITQSPKYLFRKEGQNVTLSCEQNLNHDAMYWYRQDPGQGLRLIYYSQIVNDFQKGDIAEGYSVSREKKESFPLTVTSAQKNPTAFYLCASGRAGGRDTQYFGPGTRLTVL.

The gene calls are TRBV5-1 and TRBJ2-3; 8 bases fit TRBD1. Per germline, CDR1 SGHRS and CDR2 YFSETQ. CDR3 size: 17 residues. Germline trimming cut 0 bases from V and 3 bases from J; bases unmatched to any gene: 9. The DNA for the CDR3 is TGCGCCAGCAGCTTGGGGGAAAATACAGGGGGAACAGATACGCAGTATTTT. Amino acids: CASSLGENTGGTDTQYF.

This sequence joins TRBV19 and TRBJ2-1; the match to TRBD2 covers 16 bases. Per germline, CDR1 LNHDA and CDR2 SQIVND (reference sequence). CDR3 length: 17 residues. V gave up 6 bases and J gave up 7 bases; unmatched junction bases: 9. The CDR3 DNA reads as TGTGCCAGTAGATCCCCGGGACTAGCGGGAGGGGGAAATGAGCAGTTCTTC. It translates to CASRSPGLAGGGNEQFF.

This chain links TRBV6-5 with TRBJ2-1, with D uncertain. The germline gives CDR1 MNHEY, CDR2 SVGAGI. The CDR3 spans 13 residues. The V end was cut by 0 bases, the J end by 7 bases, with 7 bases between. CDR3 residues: CASSYSLINEQFF. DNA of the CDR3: TGTGCCAGCAGTTACTCTCTTATAAATGAGCAGTTCTTC.

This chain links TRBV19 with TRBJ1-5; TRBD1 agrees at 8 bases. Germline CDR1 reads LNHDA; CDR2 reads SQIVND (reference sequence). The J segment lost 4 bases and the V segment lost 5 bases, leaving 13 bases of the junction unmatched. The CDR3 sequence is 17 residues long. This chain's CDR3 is CASSLPPGGAGNQPQHF. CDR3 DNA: TGTGCCAGTAGTTTACCCCCAGGGGGCGCGGGAAATCAGCCCCAGCATTTT.

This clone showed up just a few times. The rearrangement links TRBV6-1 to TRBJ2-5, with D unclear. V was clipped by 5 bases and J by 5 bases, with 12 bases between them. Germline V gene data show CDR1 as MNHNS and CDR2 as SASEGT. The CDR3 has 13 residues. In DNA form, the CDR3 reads TGTGCCAGCAGTCCCCAACGGGTCGAGACCCAGTACTTC. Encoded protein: CASSPQRVETQYF.

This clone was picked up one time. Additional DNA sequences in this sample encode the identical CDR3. The DNA for the CDR3 is TGTGCCAGCAGTTTAGCGGGACCACCGGAGACCCAGTACTTC. Translating it yields CASSLAGPPETQYF. This chain uses TRBV28 with TRBJ2-5; maybe TRBD2 (6 bases). CDR1 is MDHEN, CDR2 SYDVKM, per germline. This CDR3 comprises 14 residues. V was clipped by 2 bases and J by 5 bases, with 12 bases between them.

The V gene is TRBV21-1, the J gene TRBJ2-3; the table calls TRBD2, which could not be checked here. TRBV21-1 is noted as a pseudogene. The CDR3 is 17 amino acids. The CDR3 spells CASSIRGGSGGEDTQYF. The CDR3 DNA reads TGTGCCAGCAGCATCCGGGGGGGGTCGGGCGGTGAGGATACGCAGTATTTT.

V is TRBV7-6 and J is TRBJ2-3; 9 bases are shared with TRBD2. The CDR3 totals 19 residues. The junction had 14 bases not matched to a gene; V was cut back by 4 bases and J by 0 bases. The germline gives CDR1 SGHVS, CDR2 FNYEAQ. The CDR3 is CASSSLAGGPLSSTDTQYF. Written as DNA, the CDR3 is TGTGCCAGCAGCTCCCTTGCGGGAGGGCCCTTATCTAGCACAGATACGCAGTATTTT.